This T cell receptor (beta chain) was obtained from a study of cytomegalovirus exposure and HLA in healthy donors. The PCR used 60 Vbeta and 13 Jbeta primers. Profiling relied on immunoSEQ multiplex PCR, and the TCRdb table lists in-frame clones only, not all of them. The sample contains about 130,000 clones, approximately 81% of which appear only once. Study-level results: Trimming of TCR beta V- and J-genes showed a link, identified in a later analysis, to a missense DCLRE1C variant. Links to common viral pathogens appeared, in a later analysis, for several of the most significant clusters. In a later analysis, a genetic analysis reported fewer productive-TCR N-insertions in an Asian-associated ancestry cluster than the cohort average.

Details on this clone: Its matching antigen is unknown.

There are 15 residues in the CDR3. CDR1 is SGDLS and CDR2 is YYNGEE in the germline V gene. Trimming stripped 0 bases from V and 5 bases from J, with 14 bases between. This sequence was found in a man in his late teens or twenties in good health and CMV-seronegative. The sequenced material came from PBMCs. The V and J genes are TRBV9 and TRBJ2-5, with a possible D match to TRBD2 (6 bases). The CDR3 DNA is TGTGCCAGCAGCGTAGGGGGAGCGGGTTATGAGACCCAGTACTTC. It translates to CASSVGGAGYETQYF.